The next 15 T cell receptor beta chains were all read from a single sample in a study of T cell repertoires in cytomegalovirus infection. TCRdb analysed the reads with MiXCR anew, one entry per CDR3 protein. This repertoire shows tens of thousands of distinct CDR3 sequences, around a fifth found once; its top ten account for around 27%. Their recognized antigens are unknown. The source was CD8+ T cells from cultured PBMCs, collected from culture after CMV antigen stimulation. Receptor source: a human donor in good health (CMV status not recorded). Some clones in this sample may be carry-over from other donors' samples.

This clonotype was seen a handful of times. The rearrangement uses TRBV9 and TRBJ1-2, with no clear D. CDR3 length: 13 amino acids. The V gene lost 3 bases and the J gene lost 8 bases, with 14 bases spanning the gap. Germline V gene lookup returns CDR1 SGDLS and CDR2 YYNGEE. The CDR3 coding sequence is TGTGCCAGCAGCGCCCCCGGGGTGCGGGGCTACACCTTC. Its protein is CASSAPGVRGYTF.

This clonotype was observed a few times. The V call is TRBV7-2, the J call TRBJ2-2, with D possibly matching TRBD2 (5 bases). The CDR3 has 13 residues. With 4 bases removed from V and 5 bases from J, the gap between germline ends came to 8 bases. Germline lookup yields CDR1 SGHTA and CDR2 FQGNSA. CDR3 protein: CASSSSGTGELFF. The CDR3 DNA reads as TGTGCCAGCAGCTCCAGCGGAACCGGGGAGCTGTTTTTT.

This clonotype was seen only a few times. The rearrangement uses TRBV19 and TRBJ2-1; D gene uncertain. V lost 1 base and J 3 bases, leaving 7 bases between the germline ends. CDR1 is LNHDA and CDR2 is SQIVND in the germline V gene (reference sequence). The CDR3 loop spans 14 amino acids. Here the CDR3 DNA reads TGTGCCAGTAGTATAGCGCCTGGCTACAATGAGCAGTTCTTC. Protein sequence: CASSIAPGYNEQFF.

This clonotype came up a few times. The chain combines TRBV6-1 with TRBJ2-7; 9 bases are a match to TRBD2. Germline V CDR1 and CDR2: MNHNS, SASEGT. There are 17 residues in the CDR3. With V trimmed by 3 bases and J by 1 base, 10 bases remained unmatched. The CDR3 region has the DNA TGTGCCAGCAGTGACACGATTAGCGGGAGTGGTTCCTACGAGCAGTACTTC. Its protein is CASSDTISGSGSYEQYF.

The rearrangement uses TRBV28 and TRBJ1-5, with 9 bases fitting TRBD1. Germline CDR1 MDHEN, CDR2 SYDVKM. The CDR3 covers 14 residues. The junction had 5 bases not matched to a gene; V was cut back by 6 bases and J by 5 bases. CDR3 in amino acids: CASSATGGDQPQHF. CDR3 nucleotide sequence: TGTGCCAGCAGCGCCACAGGGGGCGATCAGCCCCAGCATTTT.

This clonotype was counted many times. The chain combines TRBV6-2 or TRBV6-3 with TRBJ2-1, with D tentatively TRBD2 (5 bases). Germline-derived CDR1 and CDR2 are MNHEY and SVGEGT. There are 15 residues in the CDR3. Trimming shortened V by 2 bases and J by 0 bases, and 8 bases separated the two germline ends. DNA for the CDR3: TGTGCCAGCAGTTACAGAGGGAGCTCCTACAATGAGCAGTTCTTC. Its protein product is CASSYRGSSYNEQFF.

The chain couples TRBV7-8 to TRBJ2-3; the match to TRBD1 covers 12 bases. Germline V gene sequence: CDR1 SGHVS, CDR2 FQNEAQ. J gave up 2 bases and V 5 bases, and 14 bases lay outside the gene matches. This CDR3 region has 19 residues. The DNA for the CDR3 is TGTGCCAGCAGCCGACCGCCGGGACAGGGGGCCCGTATCACAGATACGCAGTATTTT. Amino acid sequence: CASSRPPGQGARITDTQYF.

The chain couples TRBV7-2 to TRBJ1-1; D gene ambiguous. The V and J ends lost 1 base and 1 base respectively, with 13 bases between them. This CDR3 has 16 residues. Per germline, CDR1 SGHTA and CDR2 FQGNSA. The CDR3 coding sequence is TGTGCCAGCAGCTTAGTCGAGGAAGAGTCGAACACTGAAGCTTTCTTT. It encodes CASSLVEEESNTEAFF. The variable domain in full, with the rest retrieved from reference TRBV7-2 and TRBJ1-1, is GAGVSQSPSNKVTEKGKDVELRCDPISGHTALYWYRQSLGQGLEFLIYFQGNSAPDKSGLPSDRFSAERTGGSVSTLTIQRTQQEDSAVYLCASSLVEEESNTEAFFGQGTRLTVV.

The CDR3 DNA follows: TGTGCCAGCAGCCCTAGTGAGGGGGGAAGGGAGCAGCCCCAGCATTTT. It codes for CASSPSEGGREQPQHF. J is TRBJ1-5 and V is TRBV12-3 or TRBV12-4; perhaps TRBD1 as D (6 bases). The CDR3 is made up of 16 amino acids. Trimming removed 6 bases at V and 7 bases at J, with 22 bases between.

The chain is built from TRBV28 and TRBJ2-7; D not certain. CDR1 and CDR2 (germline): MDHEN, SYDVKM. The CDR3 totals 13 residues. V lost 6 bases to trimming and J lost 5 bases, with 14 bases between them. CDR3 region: CASSPTWVDEQYF. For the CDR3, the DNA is TGTGCCAGCAGCCCAACGTGGGTCGACGAGCAGTACTTC.

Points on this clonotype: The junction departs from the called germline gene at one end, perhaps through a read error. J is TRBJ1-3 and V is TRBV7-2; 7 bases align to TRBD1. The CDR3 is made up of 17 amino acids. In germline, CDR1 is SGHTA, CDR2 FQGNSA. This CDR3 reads CASSLAWTGDSGNTIYF. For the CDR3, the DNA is TGTGCCAGCAGCCTAGCCTGGACAGGAGACTCTGGAAACACCATATATTTT.

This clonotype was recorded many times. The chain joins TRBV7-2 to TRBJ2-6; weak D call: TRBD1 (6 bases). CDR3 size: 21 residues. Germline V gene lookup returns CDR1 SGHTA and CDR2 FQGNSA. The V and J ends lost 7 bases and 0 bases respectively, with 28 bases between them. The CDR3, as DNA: TGTGCCAGCACCACTCAGATACAGGGCATCACTGAGTCCTCTGGGGCCAACGTCCTGACTTTC. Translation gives CASTTQIQGITESSGANVLTF. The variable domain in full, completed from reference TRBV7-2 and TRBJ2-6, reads GAGVSQSPSNKVTEKGKDVELRCDPISGHTALYWYRQSLGQGLEFLIYFQGNSAPDKSGLPSDRFSAERTGGSVSTLTIQRTQQEDSAVYLCASTTQIQGITESSGANVLTFGAGSRLTVL.

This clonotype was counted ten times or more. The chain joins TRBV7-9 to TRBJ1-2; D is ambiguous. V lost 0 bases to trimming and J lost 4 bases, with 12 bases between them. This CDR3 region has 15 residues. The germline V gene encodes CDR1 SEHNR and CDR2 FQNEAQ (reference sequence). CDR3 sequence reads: CASSLAGKTSYGYTF. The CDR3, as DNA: TGTGCCAGCAGCTTAGCAGGGAAGACGAGCTATGGCTACACCTTC.

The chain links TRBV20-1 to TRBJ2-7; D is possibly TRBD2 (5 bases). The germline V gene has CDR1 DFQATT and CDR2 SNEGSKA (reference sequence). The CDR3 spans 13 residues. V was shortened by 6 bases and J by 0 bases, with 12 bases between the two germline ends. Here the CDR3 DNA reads TGCAGTGCCTCAGGACTTCTCTCCTACGAGCAGTACTTC. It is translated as CSASGLLSYEQYF.

Written as DNA, the CDR3 is TGTGCCAGCAGCCTCGGACAGGGGCCGTATAGCAATCAGCCCCAGCATTTT. Translating gives CASSLGQGPYSNQPQHF. The V gene is TRBV12-3 or TRBV12-4, the J gene TRBJ1-5, with 9 bases aligning to TRBD1. CDR3 length: 17 amino acids. J lost 0 bases, V lost 6 bases, and 9 bases had no gene match.